The 2 T cell receptor beta chains in this list originate from one sample, sequenced in a study of cytomegalovirus exposure and HLA in healthy donors (dated by TCRdb to 2017 to 2019). The receptor library was made with the immunoSEQ multiplex PCR assay. For the multiplex PCR, a mixture combining 60 forward primers for TCR Vbeta segments and 13 reverse primers for TCR Jbeta segments was used. TCRdb holds this immuneACCESS table with in-frame rearrangements only. Some clones are missing; in checked studies, unresolved V genes explain under half, and the rest has no known cause. Recorded for this sample are about 180,000 clones; just over 75% of them occurred a single time. The ten largest clones take up roughly 3.7% of the sample. The sequencing sample was made of PBMCs. These receptors were collected from a woman in her sixties in good health and CMV-seropositive.

This chain joins TRBV2 and TRBJ1-1; D unclear. V was shortened by 5 bases and J by 0 bases, with 10 bases between the two germline ends. This CDR3 comprises 14 residues. Looked up from germline, CDR1 is SNHLY and CDR2 is FYNNEI. CDR3 protein: CASSLLQMNTEAFF. The CDR3 DNA reads as TGTGCCAGCAGTTTGTTACAGATGAACACTGAAGCTTTCTTT.

DNA of the CDR3: TGTGCCAGCTCACGACCAGTTGCCCGGAATGAGCAGTTCTTC. Amino acids: CASSRPVARNEQFF. The V call is TRBV18, the J call TRBJ2-1; D is unresolved. CDR3 length equals 14 residues. V was pared by 4 bases and J by 7 bases, with 14 bases between. CDR1 KGHSH and CDR2 LQKENI come from the germline V gene.